The next 22 T cell receptor beta chains were all read from a single sample in a study of response to subunit inactivated influenza vaccine. Each CDR3 protein gets one entry after TCRdb re-called the RT-PCR reads with MiXCR. The sample shows a few hundred thousand distinct CDR3 sequences, roughly 9.7% of them seen only once. The specimen comprised PBMCs from blood, sampled roughly 48 days after vaccination. Source of these receptors: a man over 45 who received an inactivated influenza vaccine.

This clonotype was observed a handful of times. The chain uses TRBV7-6 and TRBJ2-7, with TRBD1 as a possible D gene (5 bases). Germline V CDR1 and CDR2: SGHVS, FNYEAQ. The V gene lost 1 base and the J gene lost 6 bases, with 10 bases spanning the gap. This CDR3 comprises 13 residues. The chain's CDR3 is CASSLGQFFEQYF. DNA for the CDR3: TGTGCCAGCAGCTTAGGACAGTTCTTCGAGCAGTACTTC. The whole variable domain, filled in from reference TRBV7-6 and TRBJ2-7, reads GAGVSQSPRYKVTKRGQDVALRCDPISGHVSLYWYRQALGQGPEFLTYFNYEAQQDKSGLPNDRFSAERPEGSISTLTIQRTEQRDSAMYRCASSLGQFFEQYFGPGTRLTVT.

About this clonotype itself: An end of the junction differs from the germline gene, which may be a read error. V and J are TRBV28 and TRBJ2-2; tentatively, D is TRBD1 or TRBD2 (5 bases each). CDR1 and CDR2 (germline): MDHEN, SYDVKM. This CDR3 is 11 amino acids long. The CDR3 nucleotides are TGTGCCAGCGACGGGACCGTGGAGCTGTTTTTT. Translating gives CASDGTVELFF.

The CDR3 DNA reads as TGCAGTGCTAGGCGGTATGAGGGGGATACGCAGTATTTT. Protein: CSARRYEGDTQYF. The rearrangement joins TRBV20-1 to TRBJ2-3, with D perhaps being TRBD1 or TRBD2 (5 bases each). This CDR3 is built from 13 residues. Trimming shortened V by 3 bases and J by 6 bases, and 13 bases separated the two germline ends. Per the germline V gene, CDR1 is DFQATT and CDR2 is SNEGSKA (reference sequence).

This rearrangement joins TRBV20-1 to TRBJ2-3; D could derive from TRBD1 or TRBD2 (5 bases each). The germline gives CDR1 DFQATT, CDR2 SNEGSKA (reference sequence). V lost 7 bases and J lost 1, with 12 bases in between. The CDR3 covers 13 residues. The CDR3 is CSGGLTGTDTQYF. In nucleotides, the CDR3 is TGCAGTGGGGGGTTGACAGGCACAGATACGCAGTATTTT.

The chain recombines TRBV27 with TRBJ2-2, with 7 positions matching TRBD2. The V gene's germline CDR1 is MNHEY and CDR2 SMNVEV (reference sequence). Trimming removed 7 bases from V and 3 bases from J; junction bases left unmatched: 11. The CDR3 sequence is 16 residues long. CDR3 DNA: TGTGCCAGCACCTCGAGGGCTAGCGGAGACACCGGGGAGCTGTTTTTT. Its translation: CASTSRASGDTGELFF.

V and J are TRBV19 and TRBJ2-7; the D gene is possibly TRBD2 (5 bases). Germline V gives CDR1 LNHDA, CDR2 SQIVND (reference sequence). V lost 2 bases, J lost 1 base, and 18 bases lay in between. CDR3 size: 17 residues. CDR3 in amino acids: CASSIIPPVRGSYEQYF. The CDR3 region has the DNA TGTGCCAGTAGTATAATCCCCCCGGTCCGAGGGTCCTACGAGCAGTACTTC.

This clonotype was detected many times. The chain has TRBV12-3 or TRBV12-4 and TRBJ2-7; 8 nucleotides agree with TRBD2. Trimming cost V 1 base and J 3 bases; bases outside gene matches: 5. The CDR3 extends over 15 amino acids. The DNA for the CDR3 is TGTGCCAGCAGTTTAGGGGCTAGCGGGTACTACGAGCAGTACTTC. Residues: CASSLGASGYYEQYF.

The chain uses TRBV6-4 and TRBJ2-6, with D maybe TRBD1 (6 bases). Germline CDR1 reads MRHNA; CDR2 reads SNTAGT. V shed 0 bases and J shed 3 bases, with 12 bases lying between them. The CDR3 consists of 17 residues. CDR3 region: CASSDSPRTVGANVLTF. CDR3 bases: TGTGCCAGCAGTGACTCCCCACGGACAGTTGGGGCCAACGTCCTGACTTTC.

V usage is TRBV7-2 and J usage is TRBJ2-2; D unresolved. Germline CDR1 SGHTA, CDR2 FQGNSA. This CDR3 has 15 residues. V was shortened by 2 bases and J by 5 bases, with 12 bases between the two germline ends. This CDR3 is CASSLMGGVTGELFF. The CDR3 region has the DNA TGTGCCAGCAGCTTAATGGGTGGAGTAACCGGGGAGCTGTTTTTT.

This chain links TRBV11-2 with TRBJ2-1; D tentatively reads TRBD1 or TRBD2 (6 bases each). The V end was cut by 0 bases, the J end by 7 bases, with 16 bases between. The CDR3 runs to 16 residues. CDR1 is SGHAT and CDR2 is FQNNGV in the germline V gene. CDR3 loop: CASSLDRARGLNEQFF. As DNA, the CDR3 is TGTGCCAGCAGCTTAGATCGGGCTCGGGGGCTAAATGAGCAGTTCTTC. Together with reference TRBV11-2 and TRBJ2-1, the CDR3 gives the full variable domain: EAGVAQSPRYKIIEKRQSVAFWCNPISGHATLYWYQQILGQGPKLLIQFQNNGVVDDSQLPKDRFSAERLKGVDSTLKIQPAKLEDSAVYLCASSLDRARGLNEQFFGPGTRLTVL.

This clonotype turned up a few times. The chain links TRBV10-3 to TRBJ1-2, with a possible D match to TRBD1 (6 bases). The germline V gene has CDR1 ENHRY and CDR2 SYGVKD. CDR3 length: 16 amino acids. V lost 4 bases to trimming and J lost 0 bases, with 15 bases between them. Here the CDR3 DNA reads TGTGCCATCAGTGGGACCCGGGACACAACTAACTATGGCTACACCTTC. This codes for CAISGTRDTTNYGYTF.

This clonotype appeared many times. The J gene is TRBJ2-7, the V gene TRBV20-1, with TRBD1 matching over 7 bases. J was trimmed by 5 bases and V by 3 bases; bases with no gene match: 7. This CDR3 contains 13 residues. The V gene's germline CDR1 is DFQATT and CDR2 SNEGSKA (reference sequence). The CDR3 sequence: CSARTGSSHEQYF. CDR3 sequence (DNA): TGCAGTGCTAGGACAGGGAGTTCCCACGAGCAGTACTTC.

This clonotype was seen more than once but under ten times. V is TRBV4-3 and J is TRBJ2-1; 8 bases are a match to TRBD2. The trim removed 0 bases at V and 6 bases at J, leaving 4 bases unmatched. Per the germline V gene, CDR1 is LGHNA and CDR2 is YSLEER. The CDR3 covers 15 residues. The CDR3 nucleotides are TGCGCCAGCAGCCAAGATGTGGCGGGGGGCAATGAGCAGTTCTTC. Translating gives CASSQDVAGGNEQFF.

The chain combines TRBV11-2 with TRBJ2-2, with TRBD1 as a possible D gene (6 bases). Germline V gene data show CDR1 as SGHAT and CDR2 as FQNNGV. CDR3 length: 13 residues. V was trimmed by 11 bases and J by 0 bases, leaving 10 bases between them. The CDR3 reads CAVRTANTGELFF. CDR3 in DNA: TGTGCCGTAAGGACAGCGAACACCGGGGAGCTGTTTTTT.

The V call is TRBV5-5, the J call TRBJ2-5; D remains ambiguous. Germline CDR1 SGHKS, CDR2 YYEKEE (reference sequence). V was clipped by 0 bases and J by 1 base, with 7 bases between them. CDR3 length: 14 amino acids. CDR3 in amino acids: CASSLVPIQETQYF. Written as DNA, the CDR3 is TGTGCCAGCAGCTTGGTGCCCATCCAAGAGACCCAGTACTTC.

The gene calls are TRBV6-5 and TRBJ2-3; 7 positions match TRBD2. V lost 0 bases to trimming and J lost 4 bases; unmatched junction nucleotides: 7. The germline CDR1 and CDR2 sequences are MNHEY and SVGAGI. The CDR3 extends over 16 amino acids. In DNA form, the CDR3 reads TGTGCCAGCAGTTACTCGATTGCGGGAGTGGCAGATACGCAGTATTTT. The encoded protein is CASSYSIAGVADTQYF.

This sequence joins TRBV7-6 and TRBJ2-6, with 8 bases matching TRBD1. Germline trimming cut 5 bases from V and 0 bases from J; bases unmatched to any gene: 12. The CDR3 length is 19 residues. From germline, CDR1 is SGHVS and CDR2 FNYEAQ. The CDR3: CASSVIPGQAISGANVLTF. CDR3 nucleotides: TGTGCCAGCAGCGTAATACCGGGACAGGCGATCTCTGGGGCCAACGTCCTGACTTTC.

This clonotype showed up many times. This chain links TRBV6-2 or TRBV6-3 with TRBJ2-1; no firm D call. V was shortened by 3 bases and J by 1 base, with 4 bases between the two germline ends. Germline V lookup: CDR1 MNHEY, CDR2 SVGEGT. The CDR3 totals 13 residues. This chain's CDR3 is CASSYDSYNEQFF. Here the CDR3 DNA reads TGTGCCAGCAGTTATGATTCCTACAATGAGCAGTTCTTC.

The CDR3, as DNA: TGTGCCAGCAGCATTCCGGGACAGGATAACACTGAAGCTTTCTTT. This sequence encodes CASSIPGQDNTEAFF. The J gene is TRBJ1-1, the V gene TRBV5-6; 8 positions agree with TRBD1. The germline V gene encodes CDR1 SGHDT and CDR2 YYEEEE. Germline trimming cut 4 bases from V and 2 bases from J; bases unmatched to any gene: 7. This CDR3 has 15 residues.

This clonotype has a handful of counts. V gene TRBV9 combines with J gene TRBJ2-1; weak D call: TRBD2 (6 bases). CDR1 and CDR2 (germline): SGDLS, YYNGEE. The CDR3 runs to 14 residues. The V gene lost 2 bases and the J gene lost 4 bases, with 10 bases spanning the gap. CDR3 nucleotide sequence: TGTGCCAGCAGCGTGGATAGCGGATACAATGAGCAGTTCTTC. It codes for CASSVDSGYNEQFF.

This clonotype was recorded a few times. For the CDR3, the DNA is TGTGCCATCGGTTCCAGGAGATTAGCGGGGGGCGGCACAGATACGCAGTATTTT. It translates to CAIGSRRLAGGGTDTQYF. The genes are TRBV10-3 and TRBJ2-3; 10 bases match TRBD2. Looked up from germline, CDR1 is ENHRY and CDR2 is SYGVKD. The CDR3 extends over 18 amino acids. Trimming removed 8 bases from V and 1 base from J; junction bases left unmatched: 15.

The chain couples TRBV11-2 to TRBJ1-3; D call uncertain. Trimming removed 6 bases from V and 2 bases from J, with 11 bases in between. The CDR3 sequence is 14 residues long. CDR1 and CDR2 (germline): SGHAT, FQNNGV. The chain's CDR3 is CASRNSGTGNTIYF. For the CDR3, the DNA is TGTGCCAGCAGAAACAGTGGTACTGGAAACACCATATATTTT.